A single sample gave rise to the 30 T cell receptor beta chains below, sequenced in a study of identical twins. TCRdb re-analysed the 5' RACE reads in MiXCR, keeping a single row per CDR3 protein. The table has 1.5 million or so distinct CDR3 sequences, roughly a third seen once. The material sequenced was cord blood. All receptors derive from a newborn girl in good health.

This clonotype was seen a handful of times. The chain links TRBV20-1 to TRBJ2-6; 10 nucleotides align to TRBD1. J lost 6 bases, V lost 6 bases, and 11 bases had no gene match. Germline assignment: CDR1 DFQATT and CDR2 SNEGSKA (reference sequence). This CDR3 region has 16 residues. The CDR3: CSAATGGGLEANVLTF. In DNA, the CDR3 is TGCAGTGCCGCGACAGGGGGCGGTTTAGAGGCCAACGTCCTGACTTTC.

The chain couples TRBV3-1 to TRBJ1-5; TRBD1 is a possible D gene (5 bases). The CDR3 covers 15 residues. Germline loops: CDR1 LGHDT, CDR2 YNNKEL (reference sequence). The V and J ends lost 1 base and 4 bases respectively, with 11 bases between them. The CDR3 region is CASSQGGELNQPQHF. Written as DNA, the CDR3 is TGTGCCAGCAGCCAAGGAGGGGAATTGAATCAGCCCCAGCATTTT.

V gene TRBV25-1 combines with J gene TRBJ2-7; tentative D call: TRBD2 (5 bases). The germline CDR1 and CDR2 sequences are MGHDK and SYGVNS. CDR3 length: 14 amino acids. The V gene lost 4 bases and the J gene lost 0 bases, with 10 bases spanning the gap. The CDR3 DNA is TGTGCCAGCAGTGGAATAGGGAGCTCCTACGAGCAGTACTTC. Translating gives CASSGIGSSYEQYF.

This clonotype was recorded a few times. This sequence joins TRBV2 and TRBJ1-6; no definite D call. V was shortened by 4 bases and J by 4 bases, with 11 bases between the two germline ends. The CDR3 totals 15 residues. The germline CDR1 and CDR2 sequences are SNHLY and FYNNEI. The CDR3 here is CASSAGPAYNSPLHF. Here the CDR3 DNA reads TGTGCCAGCAGTGCTGGGCCCGCTTATAATTCACCCCTCCACTTT.

This CDR3 reads CASSLAYETQYF. The DNA for the CDR3 is TGTGCCAGCAGCTTAGCATACGAGACCCAGTACTTC. The J gene is TRBJ2-5, the V gene TRBV11-2, with D unclear. There are 12 residues in the CDR3. Deletions cut 1 base from V and 5 bases from J, with 5 bases between. CDR1 and CDR2 (germline): SGHAT, FQNNGV.

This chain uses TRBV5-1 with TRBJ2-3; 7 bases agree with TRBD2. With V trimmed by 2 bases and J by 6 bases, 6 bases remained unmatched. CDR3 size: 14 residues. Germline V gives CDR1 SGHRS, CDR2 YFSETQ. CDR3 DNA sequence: TGCGCCAGCAGCTTAGCGACTAGCCTGGATACGCAGTATTTT. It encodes CASSLATSLDTQYF. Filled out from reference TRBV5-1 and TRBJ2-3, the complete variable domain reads KAGVTQTPRYLIKTRGQQVTLSCSPISGHRSVSWYQQTPGQGLQFLFEYFSETQRNKGNFPGRFSGRQFSNSRSEMNVSTLELGDSALYLCASSLATSLDTQYFGPGTRLTVL.

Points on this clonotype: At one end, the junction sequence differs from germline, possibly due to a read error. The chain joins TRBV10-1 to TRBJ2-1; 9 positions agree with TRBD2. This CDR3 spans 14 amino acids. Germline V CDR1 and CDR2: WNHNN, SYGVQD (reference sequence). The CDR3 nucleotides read TGCGCCAGCAGTGAGTCCGGGACTAGCAATGTGCAGTTCTTC. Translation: CASSESGTSNVQFF.

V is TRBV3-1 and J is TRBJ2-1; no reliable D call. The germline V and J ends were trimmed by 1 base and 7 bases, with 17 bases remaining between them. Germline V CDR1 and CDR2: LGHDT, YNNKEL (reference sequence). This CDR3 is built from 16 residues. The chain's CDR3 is CASSQVTGPPRNEQFF. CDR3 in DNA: TGTGCCAGCAGCCAAGTGACGGGCCCCCCTCGGAATGAGCAGTTCTTC.

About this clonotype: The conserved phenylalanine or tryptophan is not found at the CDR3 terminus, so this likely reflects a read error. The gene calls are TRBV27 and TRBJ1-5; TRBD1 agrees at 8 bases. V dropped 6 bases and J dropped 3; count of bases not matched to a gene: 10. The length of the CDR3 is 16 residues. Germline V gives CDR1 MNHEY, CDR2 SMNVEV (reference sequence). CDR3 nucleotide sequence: TGTGCCAGCAGCCTGACCCGGACAGGGTACAATCAGCCCCAGCATGTT. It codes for CASSLTRTGYNQPQHV.

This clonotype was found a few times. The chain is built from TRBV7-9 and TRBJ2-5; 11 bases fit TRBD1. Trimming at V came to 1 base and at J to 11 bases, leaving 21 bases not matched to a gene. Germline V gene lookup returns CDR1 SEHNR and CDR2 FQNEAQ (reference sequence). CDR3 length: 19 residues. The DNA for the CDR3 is TGTGCCAGCAGCTTAGAATACCTTGGACAGGGGGCGAGTTTCGTAGAGCAGTACTTC. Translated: CASSLEYLGQGASFVEQYF. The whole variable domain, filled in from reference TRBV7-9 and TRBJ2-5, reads DTGVSQNPRHKITKRGQNVTFRCDPISEHNRLYWYRQTLGQGPEFLTYFQNEAQLEKSRLLSDRFSAERPKGSFSTLEIQRTEQGDSAMYLCASSLEYLGQGASFVEQYFGPGTRLLVL.

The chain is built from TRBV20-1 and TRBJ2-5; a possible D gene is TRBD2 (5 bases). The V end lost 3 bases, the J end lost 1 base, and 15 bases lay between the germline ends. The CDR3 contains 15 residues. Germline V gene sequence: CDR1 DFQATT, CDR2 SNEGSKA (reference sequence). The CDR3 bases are TGCAGTGCTAGTGCTAGCCACACCCCCCAAGAGACCCAGTACTTC. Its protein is CSASASHTPQETQYF.

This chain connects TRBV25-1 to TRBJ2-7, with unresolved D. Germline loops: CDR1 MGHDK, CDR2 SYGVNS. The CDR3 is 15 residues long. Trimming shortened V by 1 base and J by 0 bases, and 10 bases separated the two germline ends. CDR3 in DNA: TGTGCCAGCAGTGAATCCACCCTCGCCTCCTACGAGCAGTACTTC. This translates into CASSESTLASYEQYF.

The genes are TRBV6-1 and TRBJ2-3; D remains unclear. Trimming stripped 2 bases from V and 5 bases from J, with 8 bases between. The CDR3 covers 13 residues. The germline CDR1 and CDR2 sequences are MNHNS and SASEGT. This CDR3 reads CASSELPGDTQYF. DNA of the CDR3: TGTGCCAGCAGTGAACTTCCTGGAGATACGCAGTATTTT.

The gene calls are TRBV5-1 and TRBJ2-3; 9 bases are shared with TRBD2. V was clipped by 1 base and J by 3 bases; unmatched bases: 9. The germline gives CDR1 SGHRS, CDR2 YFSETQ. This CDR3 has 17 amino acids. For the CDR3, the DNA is TGCGCCAGCAGCTTGTTAGCGGGAGCCACCCTAACAGATACGCAGTATTTT. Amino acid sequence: CASSLLAGATLTDTQYF.

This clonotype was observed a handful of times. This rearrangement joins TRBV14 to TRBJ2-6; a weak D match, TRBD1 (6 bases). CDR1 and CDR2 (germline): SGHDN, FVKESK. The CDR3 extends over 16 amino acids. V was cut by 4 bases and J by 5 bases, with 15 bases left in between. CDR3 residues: CASSRTRGFWANVLTF. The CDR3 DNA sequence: TGTGCCAGCAGCCGTACAAGGGGGTTCTGGGCCAACGTCCTGACTTTC.

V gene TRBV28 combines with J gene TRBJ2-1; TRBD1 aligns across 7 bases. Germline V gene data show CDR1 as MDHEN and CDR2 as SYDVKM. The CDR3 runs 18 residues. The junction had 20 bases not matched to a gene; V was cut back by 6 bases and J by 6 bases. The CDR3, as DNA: TGTGCCAGCAGCCTATTTCGTCTCCGGGACAGTCGACCCAATGAGCAGTTCTTC. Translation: CASSLFRLRDSRPNEQFF.

The CDR3 sequence is CAWSLWTGHTEAFF. The CDR3 nucleotides are TGTGCCTGGAGTCTTTGGACAGGGCACACTGAAGCTTTCTTT. V and J are TRBV30 and TRBJ1-1, with TRBD1 identical over 8 bases. V shed 2 bases and J 3 bases; nucleotides not matched to a gene: 5. The CDR3 is made up of 14 amino acids. CDR1 is GTSNPN and CDR2 is SVGIG in the germline V gene (reference sequence).

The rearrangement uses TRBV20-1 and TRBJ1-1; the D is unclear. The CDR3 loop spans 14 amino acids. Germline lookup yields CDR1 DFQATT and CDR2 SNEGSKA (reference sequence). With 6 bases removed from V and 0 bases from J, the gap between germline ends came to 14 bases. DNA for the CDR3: TGCAGTGCCACACCGCCGGCCATGAACACTGAAGCTTTCTTT. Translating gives CSATPPAMNTEAFF.

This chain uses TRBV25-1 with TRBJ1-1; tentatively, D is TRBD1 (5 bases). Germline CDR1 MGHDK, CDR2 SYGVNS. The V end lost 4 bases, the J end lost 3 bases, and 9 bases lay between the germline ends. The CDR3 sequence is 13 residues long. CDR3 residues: CASSGAGHTEAFF. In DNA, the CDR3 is TGTGCCAGCAGTGGGGCGGGACACACTGAAGCTTTCTTT.

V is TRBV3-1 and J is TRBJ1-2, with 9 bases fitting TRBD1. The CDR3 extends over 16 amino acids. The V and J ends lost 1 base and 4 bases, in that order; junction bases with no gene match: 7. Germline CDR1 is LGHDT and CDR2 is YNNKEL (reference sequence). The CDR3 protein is CASSQVTGTGIYGYTF. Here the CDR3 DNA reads TGTGCCAGCAGCCAAGTCACCGGGACAGGGATCTATGGCTACACCTTC. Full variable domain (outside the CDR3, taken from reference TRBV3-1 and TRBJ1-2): DTAVSQTPKYLVTQMGNDKSIKCEQNLGHDTMYWYKQDSKKFLKIMFSYNNKELIINETVPNRFSPKSPDKAHLNLHINSLELGDSAVYFCASSQVTGTGIYGYTFGSGTRLTVV.

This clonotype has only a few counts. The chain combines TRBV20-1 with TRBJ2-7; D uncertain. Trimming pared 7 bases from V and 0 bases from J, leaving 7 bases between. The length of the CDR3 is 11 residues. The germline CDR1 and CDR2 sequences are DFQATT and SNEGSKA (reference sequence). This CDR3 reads CSGVVSYEQYF. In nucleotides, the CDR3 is TGCAGTGGAGTGGTCTCCTACGAGCAGTACTTC.

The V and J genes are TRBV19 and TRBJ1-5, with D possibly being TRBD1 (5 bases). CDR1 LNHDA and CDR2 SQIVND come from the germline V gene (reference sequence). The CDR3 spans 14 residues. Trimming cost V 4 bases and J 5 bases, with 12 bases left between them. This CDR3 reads CASSSRRVDQPQHF. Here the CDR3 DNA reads TGTGCCAGTAGTAGCCGCAGGGTCGATCAGCCCCAGCATTTT.

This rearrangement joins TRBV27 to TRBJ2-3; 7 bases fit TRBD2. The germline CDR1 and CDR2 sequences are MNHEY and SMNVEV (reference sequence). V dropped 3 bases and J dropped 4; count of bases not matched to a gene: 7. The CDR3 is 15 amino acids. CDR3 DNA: TGTGCCAGCAGTTTTCTTACTAGCGTGGCAGATACGCAGTATTTT. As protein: CASSFLTSVADTQYF.

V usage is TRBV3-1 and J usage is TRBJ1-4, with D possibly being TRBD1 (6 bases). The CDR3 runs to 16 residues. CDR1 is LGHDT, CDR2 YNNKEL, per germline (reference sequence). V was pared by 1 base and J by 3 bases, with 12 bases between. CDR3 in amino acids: CASSQAFRGANEKLFF. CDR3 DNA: TGTGCCAGCAGCCAAGCGTTTAGGGGGGCTAATGAAAAACTGTTTTTT.

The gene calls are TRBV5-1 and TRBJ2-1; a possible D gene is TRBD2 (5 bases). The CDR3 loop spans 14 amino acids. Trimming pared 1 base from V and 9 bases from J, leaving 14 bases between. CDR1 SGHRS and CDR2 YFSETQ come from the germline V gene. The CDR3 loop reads CASSLNRETGEQFF. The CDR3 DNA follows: TGCGCCAGCAGCTTGAATAGGGAGACGGGTGAGCAGTTCTTC.

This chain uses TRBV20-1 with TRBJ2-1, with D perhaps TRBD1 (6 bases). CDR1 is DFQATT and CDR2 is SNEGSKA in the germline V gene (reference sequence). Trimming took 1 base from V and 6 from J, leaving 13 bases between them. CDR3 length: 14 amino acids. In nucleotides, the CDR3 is TGCAGTGCTAGAGGGACAGTGGCACCCAATGAGCAGTTCTTC. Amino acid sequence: CSARGTVAPNEQFF.

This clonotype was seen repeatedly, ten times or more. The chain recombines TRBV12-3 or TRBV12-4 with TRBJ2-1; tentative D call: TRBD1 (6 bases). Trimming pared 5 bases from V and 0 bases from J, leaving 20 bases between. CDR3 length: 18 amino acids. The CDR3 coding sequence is TGTGCCAGCAGTGGAGGACAGTTCGCAAGGAGCTCCTACAATGAGCAGTTCTTC. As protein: CASSGGQFARSSYNEQFF.

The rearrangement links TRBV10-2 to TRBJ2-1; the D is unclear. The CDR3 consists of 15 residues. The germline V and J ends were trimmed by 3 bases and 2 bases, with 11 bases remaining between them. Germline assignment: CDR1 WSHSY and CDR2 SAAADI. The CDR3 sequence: CASSDELGTYNEQFF. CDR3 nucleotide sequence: TGCGCCAGCAGTGACGAGCTCGGAACCTACAATGAGCAGTTCTTC.

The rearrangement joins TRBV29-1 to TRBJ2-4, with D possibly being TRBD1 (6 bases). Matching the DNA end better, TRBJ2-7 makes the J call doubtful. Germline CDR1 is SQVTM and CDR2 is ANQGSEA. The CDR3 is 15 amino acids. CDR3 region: CRTAPSGTSTYEQYF. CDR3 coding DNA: TGCAGGACGGCCCCATCCGGGACATCCACCTACGAGCAGTACTTC.

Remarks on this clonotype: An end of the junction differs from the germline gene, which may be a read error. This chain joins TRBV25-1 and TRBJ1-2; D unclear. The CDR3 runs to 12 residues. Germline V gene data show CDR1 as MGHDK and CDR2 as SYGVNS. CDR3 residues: CAGSDLNYGHTF. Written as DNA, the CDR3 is TGTGCCGGCAGCGACCTTAACTATGGCCACACCTTC.